The TCR beta chain under discussion was sequenced for a study of T cell repertoires in ileal Crohn's disease. As to time point: neoterminal ileum biopsy at postoperative endoscopy, about 6 months after surgery. Assay: immunoSEQ multiplex PCR; the TCRdb copy retains only in-frame clones and omits some. The table lists 7,200 or so clones, approximately 70% of them singletons, with 9% in the top ten. This clone was counted once. This receptor was obtained from an adult with Crohn's disease. Sequences were obtained from ileal tissue.

CDR3 protein: CASAAGELFF. The CDR3 coding sequence is TGTGCCAGTGCGGCCGGGGAGCTGTTTTTT. The J gene is TRBJ2-2, the V gene TRBV19; D gene ambiguous. This CDR3 is 10 amino acids long. Trimming removed 8 bases from V and 6 bases from J, with 4 bases in between. The germline V gene encodes CDR1 LNHDA and CDR2 SQIVND (reference sequence). The variable domain in full, completed from reference TRBV19 and TRBJ2-2, reads DGGITQSPKYLFRKEGQNVTLSCEQNLNHDAMYWYRQDPGQGLRLIYYSQIVNDFQKGDIAEGYSVSREKKESFPLTVTSAQKNPTAFYLCASAAGELFFGEGSRLTVL.